These T cell receptor beta chains were read from a single sample in a study of T cells in Graves' hyperthyroidism and ophthalmopathy. TCRdb recomputed calls from the multiplex PCR reads with MiXCR, one row per CDR3 protein. The sample has a few hundred thousand distinct CDR3 sequences; 14% to 15% are singletons. Sequencing was carried out using blood. The receptors were sampled from a woman aged 35 to 49 with Graves' hyperthyroidism that later progressed to Graves' ophthalmopathy. Both conserved end residues are part of each CDR3. A D gene is named only where the DNA matches it firmly. Only part of the rows carry a size: once, few, many, or a class if the clone is expanded.

j_gene,v_gene,abundance,d_gene,CDR3nt,CDR3aa
TRBJ1-2,TRBV10-1,few,-,TGCGCCAGCAGTAGATGGGGTAGGGTAACCTATGGCTACACCTTC,CASSRWGRVTYGYTF
TRBJ2-1,TRBV19,-,TRBD1,TGTGCCAGTAGTGTCCGAAAGGGGGCCAATGAGCAGTTCTTC,CASSVRKGANEQFF
TRBJ2-7,TRBV27,many,-,TGTGCCAGAAACAACTACGAGCAGTACTTC,CARNNYEQYF
TRBJ2-1,TRBV4-1,-,TRBD1,TGCGCCAGCAGCCATCCCGGGACAGGGAGGGTGAAAGGTGAGCAGTTCTTC,CASSHPGTGRVKGEQFF
TRBJ2-1,TRBV18,many,-,TGTGCCAGCTCCAAAGATCTCAGGGACACTGAGCAGTTCTTC,CASSKDLRDTEQFF
TRBJ2-3,TRBV24-1,-,-,TGTGCCACCAGTGATCCGACCGACGTCTTGGGTGGTACGCAGTATTTT,CATSDPTDVLGGTQYF
TRBJ2-7,TRBV5-1,many,-,TGCGCCAGCTCGGGCGGAGCCTACGAGCAGTACTTC,CASSGGAYEQYF
TRBJ2-3,TRBV7-9,many,-,TGTGCCAGCAGCTTAGGCCGAGCCACCACAGATACGCAGTATTTT,CASSLGRATTDTQYF
TRBJ2-1,TRBV2,many,TRBD1,TGTGCCAGCAAGCAAGACAGGGGTGAGCAGTTCTTC,CASKQDRGEQFF
TRBJ1-1,TRBV28,many,-,TGTGCCAGCAGCCTCTTTAGCGACACTGAAGCTTTCTTT,CASSLFSDTEAFF
TRBJ2-3,TRBV11-2,many,-,TGTGCCAGCAGCCCAATCAGGGATCCCACAGATACGCAGTATTTT,CASSPIRDPTDTQYF
TRBJ2-6,TRBV12-3/TRBV12-4,many,TRBD1,TGTGCCAGCAGACCACGACGCCGGGACAGGGATCATCCTGGGGCCAACGTCCTGACTTTC,CASRPRRRDRDHPGANVLTF
TRBJ2-5,TRBV2,many,-,TGTGCCAGCAGTGACTACCTCCAAGAGACCCAGTACTTC,CASSDYLQETQYF
TRBJ2-2,TRBV11-2,many,-,TGTGCCAGCAGCTTACTAAGGTTCCACACCGGGGAGCTGTTTTTT,CASSLLRFHTGELFF
TRBJ1-5,TRBV6-1,-,-,TGTGCCAGCAGTTTTGTTGCGGAACAGGGAAGCAATCAGCCCCAGCATTTT,CASSFVAEQGSNQPQHF
TRBJ2-7,TRBV10-1,many,-,TGCGCCAGCGGGGAGGACGCGACCTCCGAGCAGTACTTC,CASGEDATSEQYF
TRBJ2-1,TRBV28,many,TRBD2,TGTGCCAGCAGTTTATTTCCCGGGACTAGCGGACCCTCCTACAATGAGCAGTTCTTC,CASSLFPGTSGPSYNEQFF
TRBJ1-1,TRBV3-1,many,-,TGTGCCAGCAGCCAAGCCCCGAACACTGAAGCTTTCTTT,CASSQAPNTEAFF
TRBJ2-7,TRBV7-2,-,TRBD2,TGTGCCAGCAGCTTAGTAGCGGGGGCCAGCTACGAGCAGTACTTC,CASSLVAGASYEQYF
TRBJ1-4,TRBV28,many,-,TGTGCCAGCAGTCCGACGTCGCGGGGGGAAAAACTGTTTTTT,CASSPTSRGEKLFF
TRBJ1-2,TRBV6-1,many,-,TGTGCCAGCAACAGAAAGGACGGCTATGGCTACACCTTC,CASNRKDGYGYTF
TRBJ2-1,TRBV5-1,many,-,TGCGCCAGCAGCCAAGCGGTTAGCTCCTACAATGAGCAGTTCTTC,CASSQAVSSYNEQFF
TRBJ2-5,TRBV7-2,few,-,TGTGCCAGCAGCTTATGGCCCGGGGAGACCCAGTACTTC,CASSLWPGETQYF
TRBJ2-2,TRBV30,-,-,TGTGCCTGGAGTGTACAGAAGAACACCGGGGAGCTGTCTTTT,CAWSVQKNTGELSF
TRBJ2-5,TRBV15,many,TRBD2,TGTGCCACCAGCAGGACTAGCGGGATGGAGACCCAGTACTTC,CATSRTSGMETQYF
TRBJ1-1,TRBV29-1,many,-,TGCAGCGTTGAAGTCGGCCGAAACACTGAAGCTTTCTTT,CSVEVGRNTEAFF
TRBJ2-1,TRBV9,many,-,TGTGCCAGCAGCGCTTCTGCGGACCCGCTCCCAAGCTCCTACAATGAGCAGTTCTTC,CASSASADPLPSSYNEQFF
TRBJ2-3,TRBV6-1,many,TRBD2,TGTGCCAGCAGCCGAGCGGGAGGAGGGACAGATACGCAGTATTTT,CASSRAGGGTDTQYF
TRBJ1-1,TRBV6-1,many,-,TGTGCCAGCAGGACAGGATTTTGGACTGAAGCTTTCTTT,CASRTGFWTEAFF
TRBJ1-2,TRBV28,-,-,TGTGCCAGCACCCCCCCGTGGACCTATGGCTACACCTTC,CASTPPWTYGYTF
TRBJ2-7,TRBV27,many,-,TGTGCCAGCGCGGACGGAAGCTCCTACGAGCAGTACTTC,CASADGSSYEQYF
TRBJ2-1,TRBV20-1,many,-,TGCAGTGCTAGGAACCGGGGAATCAATGAGCAGTTCTTC,CSARNRGINEQFF
TRBJ2-2,TRBV6-5,-,-,TGTGCCAGCAGTTACACCCTTGATGTCACCGGGGAGCTGTTTTTT,CASSYTLDVTGELFF
TRBJ2-7,TRBV10-3,many,-,TGTGCCGCCGGGGCGGGACCCCACTACGAGCAGTACTTC,CAAGAGPHYEQYF
TRBJ1-4,TRBV15,many,TRBD1,TGTGCCACCAGCAGGAGGGGGCAGGGCATTAATGAAAAACTGTTTTTT,CATSRRGQGINEKLFF
TRBJ2-1,TRBV6-8,many,-,TGTGCCAGCAGTTACTCGAAGGTTGGCCTAGCGCGCAATGAGCAGTTCTTC,CASSYSKVGLARNEQFF
TRBJ2-7,TRBV20-1,many,TRBD2,TGCAGTGCTAGACCTAGCGGGCACGAGCAGTACTTC,CSARPSGHEQYF
TRBJ1-2,TRBV5-5,-,-,TGTGCCAGCAGCTTGGTGCGGGGGGCGGACGGCTACACCTTC,CASSLVRGADGYTF
TRBJ1-5,TRBV6-1,-,-,TGTGCCAGCAATGAATCCGGGTCAAATCAGCCCCAGCATTTT,CASNESGSNQPQHF
TRBJ2-7,TRBV2,many,TRBD2,TGTGCCAGCAAAGCCGGACTAGCGGGGGTTTACGAGCAGTACTTC,CASKAGLAGVYEQYF
TRBJ2-5,TRBV28,many,-,TGTGCCAGCCTAGGGACGGGGAACCAAGAGACCCAGTACTTC,CASLGTGNQETQYF
TRBJ2-7,TRBV6-5,many,-,TGTGCCAGCAGTTACTCCTCAGGGCACGAGCAGTACTTC,CASSYSSGHEQYF
TRBJ1-2,TRBV6-5,-,-,TGTGCCAGCAGTAACATAGGGCACTATGGCTACACCTTC,CASSNIGHYGYTF
TRBJ2-1,TRBV20-1,many,TRBD1,TGCAGTGCTCATGACAGGGGGAACAATGAGCAGTTCTTC,CSAHDRGNNEQFF
TRBJ2-1,TRBV2,many,TRBD2,TGTGCCAGCAGTGCCCCTAGCGGGAGACGCTCCTACAATGAGCAGTTCTTC,CASSAPSGRRSYNEQFF
TRBJ2-5,TRBV6-2/TRBV6-3,many,TRBD1,TGTGCCAGCAGTTACGGTCTGTTTCGCAGACAGGGGGCAGAGACCCAGTACTTC,CASSYGLFRRQGAETQYF
TRBJ2-5,TRBV20-1,-,-,TGCAGTGCTAGTAGGGCACAGATACAAGAGACCCAGTACTTC,CSASRAQIQETQYF
TRBJ1-6,TRBV7-2,many,TRBD1,TGTGCCAGCAGCTTAACCCCGGGACAGGGAAGTCTCTCACCCCTCCACTTT,CASSLTPGQGSLSPLHF
TRBJ1-1,TRBV19,many,-,TGTGCCAGTAAAGTGTTAGACCTGAACACTGAAGCTTTCTTT,CASKVLDLNTEAFF
TRBJ2-7,TRBV28,many,TRBD2,TGTGCCACCATACTAGCGGGAGGTGCATACGAGCAGTACTTC,CATILAGGAYEQYF
TRBJ2-2,TRBV6-5,many,TRBD2,TGTGCCAGCAGTTACTCGTGGACTAGCGGGCCCTTGGGCACCGGGGAGCTGTTTTTT,CASSYSWTSGPLGTGELFF
TRBJ1-5,TRBV4-1,many,-,TGCGCCAGCAGCCAGACGGGCGGTCAGCCCCAGCATTTT,CASSQTGGQPQHF
TRBJ2-1,TRBV28,many,-,TGTGCCAGCAGTTTATGGTTCAATGAGCAGTTCTTC,CASSLWFNEQFF
TRBJ2-1,TRBV2,-,-,TGTGCCAGCAGTGTGGTGGGTCTCTACAATGAGCAGTTCTTC,CASSVVGLYNEQFF
TRBJ2-5,TRBV3-1,many,-,TGTGCCAGCAGCCCCCAGGGGAGCGGGACTTCAGGAGAGACCCAGTACTTC,CASSPQGSGTSGETQYF
TRBJ1-6,TRBV28,many,-,TGTGCCAGCAGTTTGCCCCGCGGCTATTCACCCCTCCACTTT,CASSLPRGYSPLHF
TRBJ1-4,TRBV5-1,many,TRBD1,TGCGCCAGCAGCCCTGGTGCCGACAGGGGGCCCGGTGAAAAACTGTTTTTT,CASSPGADRGPGEKLFF
TRBJ2-5,TRBV28,many,TRBD1,TGTGCCAGCAGTTTATGGACAGGGGGAAAAGAGACCCAGTACTTC,CASSLWTGGKETQYF
TRBJ2-7,TRBV19,many,TRBD2,TGTGCCAGTAGTATTGGAGTAGCGGGACCCTACGAGCAGTACTTC,CASSIGVAGPYEQYF